The next 14 T cell receptor beta chains were all read from a single sample in a study of response to subunit inactivated influenza vaccine. TCRdb itself ran the RT-PCR reads through MiXCR, one entry per CDR3 protein. The repertoire holds a few hundred thousand distinct CDR3 sequences, with more than 9% as singletons. This material consisted of non-naive T cells sorted from PBMCs, taken less than 15 days before vaccination. The source is a man aged 45-65 years who received an inactivated influenza vaccine.

The chain joins TRBV20-1 to TRBJ2-7; either TRBD1 or TRBD2 may supply D (5 bases each). The CDR3 runs to 12 residues. V was trimmed by 6 bases and J by 4 bases, leaving 13 bases between them. Germline values: CDR1 DFQATT, CDR2 SNEGSKA (reference sequence). CDR3: CSAKRGEYEQYF. CDR3 DNA sequence: TGCAGTGCGAAGAGAGGGGAGTACGAGCAGTACTTC.

This clonotype was seen at least ten times. The chain is built from TRBV4-3 and TRBJ1-2, with TRBD1 as a possible D gene (5 bases). CDR3 length: 16 residues. The V gene lost 1 base and the J gene lost 6 bases, with 18 bases spanning the gap. Germline lookup yields CDR1 LGHNA and CDR2 YSLEER. CDR3 region: CASSQAVAGLGDGYTF. CDR3 in DNA: TGCGCCAGCAGCCAAGCAGTGGCAGGGCTTGGTGATGGCTACACCTTC.

This clonotype was counted only a few times. This chain connects TRBV10-1 to TRBJ1-5; weak D call: TRBD1 (5 bases). CDR3 length: 15 amino acids. Germline-derived CDR1 and CDR2 are WNHNN and SYGVQD (reference sequence). Trimming cost V 7 bases and J 4 bases, with 17 bases left between them. CDR3 sequence reads: CASISGSLINQPQHF. In nucleotides, the CDR3 is TGCGCCAGCATCTCAGGGAGTCTTATTAATCAGCCCCAGCATTTT.

This clonotype was detected a few times. The chain is built from TRBV5-6 and TRBJ1-2; a weak D match, TRBD1 (6 bases). This CDR3 is built from 12 residues. CDR1 is SGHDT and CDR2 is YYEEEE in the germline V gene. Between the trimmed V and J ends, which lost 5 bases and 9 bases, there was a span of 14 bases. The CDR3: CASRSSTGRYTF. CDR3 DNA: TGTGCCAGCAGGTCTTCGACAGGCCGCTACACCTTC.

The chain is built from TRBV5-1 and TRBJ1-1; 7 bases agree with TRBD1. The germline CDR1 and CDR2 sequences are SGHRS and YFSETQ. After removal of 4 bases from V and 1 base from J, the junction contained 7 bases not matched to a gene. The CDR3 consists of 15 residues. CDR3 sequence: CASSILQGRNTEAFF. Here the CDR3 DNA reads TGCGCCAGCAGCATCCTACAGGGGCGGAACACTGAAGCTTTCTTT.

This clonotype was seen a few times. This sequence joins TRBV7-6 and TRBJ2-3; maybe TRBD2 (7 bases). This CDR3 is built from 18 residues. Between the trimmed V and J ends, which lost 5 bases and 7 bases, there was a span of 28 bases. Germline CDR1 reads SGHVS; CDR2 reads FNYEAQ. The CDR3 is CASSRGGGGGFHGNTQYF. The CDR3 DNA is TGTGCCAGCAGCCGAGGGGGGGGAGGCGGCTTCCATGGGAATACGCAGTATTTT.

This clonotype has only a few counts. The chain recombines TRBV9 with TRBJ2-1; 7 bases fit TRBD2. This CDR3 region has 15 residues. Trimming cost V 0 bases and J 5 bases; bases outside gene matches: 5. Germline-derived CDR1 and CDR2 are SGDLS and YYNGEE. The CDR3 here is CASSVGTSLHNEQFF. The CDR3 DNA reads as TGTGCCAGCAGCGTAGGGACTAGTCTCCACAATGAGCAGTTCTTC.

This chain connects TRBV20-1 to TRBJ1-2; 8 bases line up with TRBD1. V lost 1 base and J lost 1; bases outside the gene matches: 8. CDR3 size: 16 residues. Per germline, CDR1 DFQATT and CDR2 SNEGSKA (reference sequence). Here the CDR3 reads CSARALAGGGNYGYTF. Written as DNA, the CDR3 is TGCAGTGCTAGAGCCCTGGCAGGGGGCGGTAACTATGGCTACACCTTC.

This clonotype showed up just a few times. The rearrangement uses TRBV5-1 and TRBJ1-2; D remains unclear. Trimming took off 0 bases at V and 7 bases at J, with 19 bases between the two ends. The CDR3 is made up of 16 amino acids. The germline CDR1 and CDR2 sequences are SGHRS and YFSETQ. CDR3 in DNA: TGCGCCAGCAGCTTGGCTACCGGATTACTGTATGCTGGCTACACCTTC. It codes for CASSLATGLLYAGYTF.

This clonotype was detected only a few times. V usage is TRBV9 and J usage is TRBJ2-1, with TRBD2 matching 10 bases. The CDR3 contains 15 residues. CDR1 is SGDLS and CDR2 is YYNGEE in the germline V gene. V was clipped by 0 bases and J by 10 bases; unmatched bases: 7. CDR3 bases: TGTGCCAGCAGCGTAGACGCTAGCGGGAGAAGCGAGCAGTTCTTC. It is translated as CASSVDASGRSEQFF.

The rearrangement joins TRBV14 to TRBJ1-2, with no clear D. The V end lost 3 bases, the J end lost 7 bases, and 12 bases lay between the germline ends. This CDR3 is built from 13 residues. Germline loops: CDR1 SGHDN, CDR2 FVKESK. The CDR3, as DNA: TGTGCCAGCAGCCAGTTCCCTGAGGGTGGCTACACCTTC. Translating gives CASSQFPEGGYTF.

This clonotype was picked up many times. CDR3 in amino acids: CASSQDWGIAGELFF. DNA for the CDR3: TGCGCCAGCAGCCAGGATTGGGGTATCGCCGGGGAGCTGTTTTTT. The rearrangement joins TRBV4-3 to TRBJ2-2; D unresolved. The CDR3 loop spans 15 amino acids. Germline CDR1 is LGHNA and CDR2 is YSLEER. V lost 3 bases, J lost 6 bases, and 14 bases lay in between.

The chain recombines TRBV6-1 with TRBJ2-2; D gene uncertain. From germline, CDR1 is MNHNS and CDR2 SASEGT. The CDR3 runs to 14 residues. V was pared by 7 bases and J by 3 bases, with 12 bases between. CDR3 coding DNA: TGTGCCAGCACCCCCGAAGACCACACCGGGGAGCTGTTTTTT. This codes for CASTPEDHTGELFF.

A few counts support this clonotype. The chain uses TRBV5-1 and TRBJ2-7; D unresolved. V was clipped by 1 base and J by 1 base, with 9 bases between them. The CDR3 length is 14 residues. Germline CDR1 SGHRS, CDR2 YFSETQ. The CDR3 sequence: CASSLLGKSYEQYF. The DNA of the CDR3 is TGCGCCAGCAGCTTGTTAGGTAAATCCTACGAGCAGTACTTC.